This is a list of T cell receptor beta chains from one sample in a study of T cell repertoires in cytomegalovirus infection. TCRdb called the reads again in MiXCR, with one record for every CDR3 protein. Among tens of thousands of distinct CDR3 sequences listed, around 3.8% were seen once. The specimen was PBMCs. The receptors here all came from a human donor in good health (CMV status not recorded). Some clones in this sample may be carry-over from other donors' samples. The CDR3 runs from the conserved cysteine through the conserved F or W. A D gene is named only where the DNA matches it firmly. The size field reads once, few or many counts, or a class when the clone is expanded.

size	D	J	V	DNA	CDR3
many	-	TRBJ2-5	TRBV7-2	TGTGCCAGCAGCTTAGGTGGTAGTCGGGAGACCCAGTACTTC	CASSLGGSRETQYF
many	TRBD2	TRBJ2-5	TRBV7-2	TGTGCCAGCAGCTCAGGGACTAGCGGGGGTGGAAAGACCCAGTACTTC	CASSSGTSGGGKTQYF
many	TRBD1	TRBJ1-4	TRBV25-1	TGTGCCAGCAGTGAATCTGGGACAGGGAATGAAAAACTGTTTTTT	CASSESGTGNEKLFF
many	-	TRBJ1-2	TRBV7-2	TGTGCCAGCAGCTTGGGGCCCCTCTACACCTTC	CASSLGPLYTF
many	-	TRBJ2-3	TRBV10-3	TGTGCCATCAGTGAAAAGGCGGGAAAGGGCACAGATACGCAGTATTTT	CAISEKAGKGTDTQYF
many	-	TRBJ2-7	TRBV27	TGTGCCAGCAGTTCCCCTTTCTCCTACGAGCAGTACTTC	CASSSPFSYEQYF
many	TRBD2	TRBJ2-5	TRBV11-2	TGTGCCAGCAGTCGCCCGGGAGGGGCCCCACAAGAGACCCAGTACTTC	CASSRPGGAPQETQYF
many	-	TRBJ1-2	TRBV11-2	TGTGCCAGCAGTTCAGATCCAGCGGGGGCCTATGGCTACACCTTC	CASSSDPAGAYGYTF
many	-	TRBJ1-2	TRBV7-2	TGTGCCAGCACCCCTCAGGCGGAAATTTATGGCTACACCTTC	CASTPQAEIYGYTF
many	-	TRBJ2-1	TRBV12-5	TGTGCTAGTGGGCCAGAGGGGAGTGAGCAGTTCTTC	CASGPEGSEQFF
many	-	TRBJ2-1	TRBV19	TGTGCCAGTAGTATAGGGGGCGCGATGAGTAATGAGCAGTTCTTC	CASSIGGAMSNEQFF